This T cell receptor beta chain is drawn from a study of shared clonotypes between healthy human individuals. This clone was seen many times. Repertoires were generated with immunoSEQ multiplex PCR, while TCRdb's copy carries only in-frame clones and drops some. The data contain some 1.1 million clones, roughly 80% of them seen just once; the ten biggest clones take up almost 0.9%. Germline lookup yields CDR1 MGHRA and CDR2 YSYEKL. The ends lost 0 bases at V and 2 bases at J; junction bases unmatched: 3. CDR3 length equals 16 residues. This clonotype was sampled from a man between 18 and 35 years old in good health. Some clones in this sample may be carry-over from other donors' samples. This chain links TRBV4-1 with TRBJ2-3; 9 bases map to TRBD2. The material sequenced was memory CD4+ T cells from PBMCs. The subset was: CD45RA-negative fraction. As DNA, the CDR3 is TGCGCCAGCAGCCAAGAGACTAGCGGATACACAGATACGCAGTATTTT. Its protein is CASSQETSGYTDTQYF.